Listed below are T cell receptor beta chains from one sample, sequenced in a study of cytomegalovirus exposure and HLA in healthy donors. TCRdb keeps only in-frame clones here, not all; method: immunoSEQ multiplex PCR. Found here are more than 150,000 clones, roughly 84% of them singletons; the top ten hold about 0.21%. Sequencing input: PBMCs. Every receptor here comes from a girl less than two years old in good health and CMV-seronegative. CDR3s include the opening cysteine and the closing phenylalanine or tryptophan. Each record gives: D gene, clone size, V gene, J gene, CDR3 length, CDR3 DNA, CDR3 protein. The D gene is left open where the match is weak. Clone size, where shown, is once, few, many, or a class for clones that have expanded.

>.|.|TRBV7-2|TRBJ2-1|15
TGTGCCAGCAGCTTAGGATCTCCGTGGGGGGATGAGCAGTTCTTC
CASSLGSPWGDEQFF
>TRBD2|.|TRBV7-2|TRBJ2-1|15
TGTGCCAGCAGCTTAGGGGGACTAGGAGGTAATGAGCAGTTCTTC
CASSLGGLGGNEQFF
>TRBD2|.|TRBV5-1|TRBJ2-1|16
TGCGCCAGCAGCTCCGGACTAGCGGGACGATACAATGAGCAGTTCTTC
CASSSGLAGRYNEQFF
>.|.|TRBV6-5|TRBJ1-6|16
TGTGCCAGCAGTTACTCGGGGGCCCCACATAATTCACCCCTCCACTTT
CASSYSGAPHNSPLHF
>.|.|TRBV4-2|TRBJ2-7|15
TGTGCCAGCAGCCAAGAGGGTAGCGGTTACTACGAGCAGTACTTC
CASSQEGSGYYEQYF
>.|few|TRBV15|TRBJ1-1|17
TGTGCCACCAGCAGGGGTCGGTTATTGGTGGGCGACACTGAAGCTTTCTTT
CATSRGRLLVGDTEAFF
>.|.|TRBV5-4|TRBJ1-1|11
TGTGCCAGCAGCCAGAACACTGAAGCTTTCTTT
CASSQNTEAFF
>TRBD1|.|TRBV5-1|TRBJ2-6|22
TGCGCCAGCAGCTTGGTATCTCATAAATTCAGGACAGGGCCGCCCGGGGCCAACGTCCTGACTTTC
CASSLVSHKFRTGPPGANVLTF
>.|.|TRBV4-1|TRBJ1-2|14
TGCGCCAGCAGCCAAGATCCGGGAACGGACGGCTACACCTTC
CASSQDPGTDGYTF
>TRBD1|.|TRBV2|TRBJ1-6|17
TGTGCCAGCAGTTATAGACAGGGGGCTTTCTATAATTCACCCCTCCACTTT
CASSYRQGAFYNSPLHF
>.|once|TRBV7-9|TRBJ1-3|15
TGTGCCAGCAGCTTAGGACAGAGATCTGGAAACACCATATATTTT
CASSLGQRSGNTIYF
>TRBD1|.|TRBV4-1|TRBJ1-6|16
TGCGCCAGCAGCCAAGTAGCGACAGGGGGAGGTTCACCCCTCCACTTT
CASSQVATGGGSPLHF
>.|.|TRBV10-3|TRBJ2-2|16
TGTGCCATCAGTGAGTCGACCAGGGGAGGGACCGGGGAGCTGTTTTTT
CAISESTRGGTGELFF
>.|.|TRBV10-1|TRBJ2-7|11
TGCGCCAGCAGCCCAGGATACGAGCAGTACTTC
CASSPGYEQYF
>.|.|TRBV7-9|TRBJ1-1|12
TGTTCCAGCAGCTCTGCTACTAATGAAGCTTTCTTT
CSSSSATNEAFF
>TRBD1|few|TRBV6-1|TRBJ1-1|14
TGTGCCAGCAACTTAGACAGGGCTCGCCCTGAAGCTTTCTTT
CASNLDRARPEAFF
>TRBD1|.|TRBV6-1|TRBJ2-2|14
TGTGCCAGCATTCCGGGACAGGGGACCGGGGAGCTGTTTTTT
CASIPGQGTGELFF
>TRBD2|.|TRBV5-1|TRBJ2-1|15
TGCGCCAGCAGCTTCGGACTAGCGGGGACGGACGCGCAGTTCTTC
CASSFGLAGTDAQFF
>TRBD1|.|TRBV7-2|TRBJ1-4|13
TGTGCCAGCAGCTCGCGAGAGGGGGCGGAACTGTTTTTT
CASSSREGAELFF
>TRBD1|.|TRBV5-1|TRBJ1-4|15
TGCGCCAGCAGCTACGGGACAGCAACTAATGAAAAACTGTTTTTT
CASSYGTATNEKLFF
>.|.|TRBV5-1|TRBJ2-2|12
TGCGCCGCGCGGGGGAACACCGGGGAGCTGTTTTTT
CAARGNTGELFF
>.|.|TRBV2|TRBJ2-5|13
TGTGCCAGCAGGGAAGGGGGGGTGAAGACCCAGTACTTC
CASREGGVKTQYF
>TRBD1|.|TRBV5-4|TRBJ1-3|14
TGTGCCAGCAGCCCCAGGGACAGTGGAAACACCATATATTTT
CASSPRDSGNTIYF
>TRBD2|.|TRBV7-3|TRBJ2-7|15
TGTGCCAGCAGCCTCCTAGCGGGAGGTTTCTACGAGCAGTACTTC
CASSLLAGGFYEQYF
>.|.|TRBV7-9|TRBJ1-1|15
TGTGCCAGCAGCTTAATTGGCAGGGGTAATACTGAAGCTTTCTTT
CASSLIGRGNTEAFF
>.|.|TRBV30|TRBJ1-2|14
TGTGCCTGGGAACGGCAGGTGAATTTCTATGGCTACACCTTC
CAWERQVNFYGYTF
>.|few|TRBV29-1|TRBJ2-2|17
TGCAGCGTTGAAGATCGGCGGGGCCCCGGCTACACCGGGGAGCTGTTTTTT
CSVEDRRGPGYTGELFF
>TRBD2|few|TRBV4-1|TRBJ2-5|17
TGCGCCAGCAGCCAACCGACTAGCGGGCACTCTATACGGGAGCAGTACTTC
CASSQPTSGHSIREQYF
>TRBD1|.|TRBV5-1|TRBJ1-1|20
TGCGCCAGCAAAATTCCGACGGGACAGGAGATATGGCCCGAGGACACTGAAGCTTTCTTT
CASKIPTGQEIWPEDTEAFF
>TRBD2|once|TRBV4-1|TRBJ2-5|15
TGCGCCAGCAGCACCCAAGCGGGAGAGAGATTCACCCAGTACTTC
CASSTQAGERFTQYF
>.|once|TRBV27|TRBJ2-3|13
TGTGCCAGCAGTTTAAGCGAACGGACTGGGCAGTATTTT
CASSLSERTGQYF
>.|once|TRBV19|TRBJ1-5|13
TGTGCCAGCCGGCGGCGGCAAACTCAGCCCCAGCATTTT
CASRRRQTQPQHF
>.|.|TRBV6-1|TRBJ1-4|14
TGTGCCAGCAGCAGGACAGTAGAGTGGGAAAAACTGTTTTTT
CASSRTVEWEKLFF
>.|few|TRBV6-1|TRBJ2-7|15
TGTGCCAGCAGCCAGACACAATCTCCCCTTTACGAGCAGTACTTC
CASSQTQSPLYEQYF
>.|.|TRBV29-1|TRBJ2-7|12
TGCAGCGTTGAAGGGGGGGCCTACGAGCAGTACTTC
CSVEGGAYEQYF
>TRBD1|.|TRBV18|TRBJ1-2|15
TGTGCCAGCTCACCGGGTGCCGGGACAGGGAATGGCTACACCTTC
CASSPGAGTGNGYTF
>TRBD2|.|TRBV19|TRBJ2-3|14
TGTGCCAGTAGCATAGCGGGAAGCACAGATACGCAGTATTTT
CASSIAGSTDTQYF
>TRBD1|.|TRBV27|TRBJ2-1|16
TGTGCCAGCAGTTTTCCCCCAGGGACAGGGTTCAATGAGCAGTTCTTC
CASSFPPGTGFNEQFF
>TRBD2|once|TRBV5-6|TRBJ2-7|17
TGTGCCAGCAGCCCAGGACTAGCGGGACTTTTTTCCTACGAGCAGTACTTC
CASSPGLAGLFSYEQYF
>.|once|TRBV4-1|TRBJ2-1|14
TGCGCCAGCAGCCAAGATGGGGGACTCCCCGAGCAGTTCTTC
CASSQDGGLPEQFF
>TRBD1|.|TRBV11-1|TRBJ1-2|13
TGTGCCAGCAGCTTGGGACAGAACTATGGCTACACCTTC
CASSLGQNYGYTF